This T cell receptor beta chain was recovered during a study of blood T cell repertoires in COVID-19. Clones were read by immunoSEQ multiplex PCR, and TCRdb kept only the in-frame ones, dropping some. Counted here are some 530,000 clones, 75% to 90% occurring once; the ten biggest clones make up 6.5% to 8.5%. Trimming removed 3 bases from V and 4 bases from J, with 13 bases in between. CDR1 SGDLS and CDR2 YYNGEE come from the germline V gene. The CDR3 spans 14 residues. V usage is TRBV9 and J usage is TRBJ2-5; D is perhaps TRBD1 (5 bases). This TCR derives from a woman aged 55-69 years who had recovered from COVID-19. Sequenced input: PBMCs or T cells enriched from blood (not recorded which). The chain's CDR3 is CASSAAIRGETQYF. The CDR3 DNA sequence: TGTGCCAGCAGCGCCGCGATTAGGGGAGAGACCCAGTACTTC.